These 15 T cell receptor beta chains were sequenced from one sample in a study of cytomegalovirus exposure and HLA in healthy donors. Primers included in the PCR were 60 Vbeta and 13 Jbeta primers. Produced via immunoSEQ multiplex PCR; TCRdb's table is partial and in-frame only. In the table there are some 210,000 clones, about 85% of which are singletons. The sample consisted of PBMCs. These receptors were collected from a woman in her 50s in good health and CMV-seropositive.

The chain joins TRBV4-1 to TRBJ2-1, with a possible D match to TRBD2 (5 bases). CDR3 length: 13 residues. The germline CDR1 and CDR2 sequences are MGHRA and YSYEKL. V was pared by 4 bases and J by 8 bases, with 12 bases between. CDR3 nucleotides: TGCGCCAGCAGCCCACCCCCGGGGTATGAGCAGTTCTTC. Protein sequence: CASSPPPGYEQFF.

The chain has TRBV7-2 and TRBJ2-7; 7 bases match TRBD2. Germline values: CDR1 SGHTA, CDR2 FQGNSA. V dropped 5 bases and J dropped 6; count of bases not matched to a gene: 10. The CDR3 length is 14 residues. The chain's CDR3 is CASSPMGRVAEQYF. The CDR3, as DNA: TGTGCCAGCAGCCCAATGGGGAGGGTTGCCGAGCAGTACTTC.

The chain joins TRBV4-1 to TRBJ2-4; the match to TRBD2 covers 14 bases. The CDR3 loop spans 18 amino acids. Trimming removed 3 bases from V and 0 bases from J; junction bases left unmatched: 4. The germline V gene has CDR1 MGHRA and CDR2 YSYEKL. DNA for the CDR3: TGCGCCAGCAGCCAGGGACTAGCGGGGGCTATAGCCAAAAACATTCAGTACTTC. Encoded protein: CASSQGLAGAIAKNIQYF.

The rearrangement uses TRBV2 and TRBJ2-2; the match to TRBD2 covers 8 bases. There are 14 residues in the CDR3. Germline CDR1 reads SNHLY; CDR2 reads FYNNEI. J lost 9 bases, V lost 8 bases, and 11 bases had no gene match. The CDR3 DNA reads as TGTGCCAGCCTAAGGCTGCGGGGGGCGCGGGAGCTGTTTTTT. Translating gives CASLRLRGARELFF. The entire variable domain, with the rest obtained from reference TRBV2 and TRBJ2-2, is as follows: EPEVTQTPSHQVTQMGQEVILRCVPISNHLYFYWYRQILGQKVEFLVSFYNNEISEKSEIFDDQFSVERPDGSNFTLKIRSTKLEDSAMYFCASLRLRGARELFFGEGSRLTVL.

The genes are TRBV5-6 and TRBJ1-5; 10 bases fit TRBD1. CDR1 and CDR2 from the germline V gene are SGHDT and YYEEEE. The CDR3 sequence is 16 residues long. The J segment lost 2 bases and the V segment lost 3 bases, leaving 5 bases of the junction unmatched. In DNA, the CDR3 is TGTGCCAGCAGCTACGGGACAGGGGTCCGCAATCAGCCCCAGCATTTT. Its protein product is CASSYGTGVRNQPQHF. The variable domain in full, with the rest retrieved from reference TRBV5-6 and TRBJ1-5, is DAGVTQSPTHLIKTRGQQVTLRCSPKSGHDTVSWYQQALGQGPQFIFQYYEEEERQRGNFPDRFSGHQFPNYSSELNVNALLLGDSALYLCASSYGTGVRNQPQHFGDGTRLSIL.

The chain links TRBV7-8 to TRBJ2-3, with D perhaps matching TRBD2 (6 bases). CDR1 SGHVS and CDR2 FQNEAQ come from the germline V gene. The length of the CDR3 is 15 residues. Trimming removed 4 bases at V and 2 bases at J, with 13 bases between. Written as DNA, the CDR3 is TGTGCCAGCAGCTCGGGACTTCCAACCACAGATACGCAGTATTTT. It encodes CASSSGLPTTDTQYF.

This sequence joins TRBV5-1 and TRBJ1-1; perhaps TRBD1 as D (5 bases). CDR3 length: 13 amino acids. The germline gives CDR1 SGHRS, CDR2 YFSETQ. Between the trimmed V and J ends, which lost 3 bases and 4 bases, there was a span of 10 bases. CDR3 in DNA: TGCGCCAGCAGCTCTCAGGGTGGCACTGAAGCTTTCTTT. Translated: CASSSQGGTEAFF.

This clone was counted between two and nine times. CDR3 sequence reads: CASGQGVVNTEAFF. Written as DNA, the CDR3 is TGTGCCAGCGGACAGGGAGTCGTGAACACTGAAGCTTTCTTT. The chain uses TRBV2 and TRBJ1-1; 8 nucleotides line up with TRBD1. The germline gives CDR1 SNHLY, CDR2 FYNNEI. The CDR3 is made up of 14 amino acids. V gave up 8 bases and J gave up 0 bases; unmatched junction bases: 5.

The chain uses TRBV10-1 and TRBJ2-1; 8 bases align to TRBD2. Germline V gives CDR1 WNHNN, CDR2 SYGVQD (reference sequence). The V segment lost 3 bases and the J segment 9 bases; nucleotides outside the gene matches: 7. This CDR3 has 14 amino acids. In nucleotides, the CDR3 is TGCGCCAGCAGTGAAGGACGCGGGGGGAGTGAGCAGTTCTTC. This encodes CASSEGRGGSEQFF.

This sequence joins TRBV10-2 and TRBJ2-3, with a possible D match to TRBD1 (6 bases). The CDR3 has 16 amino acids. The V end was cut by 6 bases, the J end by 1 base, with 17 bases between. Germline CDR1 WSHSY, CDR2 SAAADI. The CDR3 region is CASSLADRRRTDTQYF. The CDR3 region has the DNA TGCGCCAGCAGCTTAGCTGACAGGCGACGCACAGATACGCAGTATTTT.

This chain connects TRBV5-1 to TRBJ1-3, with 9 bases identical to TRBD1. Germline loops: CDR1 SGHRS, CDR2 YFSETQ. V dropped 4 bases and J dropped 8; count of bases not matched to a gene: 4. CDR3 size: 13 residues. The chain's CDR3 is CASSNRDRDTIYF. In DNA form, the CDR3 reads TGCGCCAGCAGCAACCGGGACAGGGACACCATATATTTT.

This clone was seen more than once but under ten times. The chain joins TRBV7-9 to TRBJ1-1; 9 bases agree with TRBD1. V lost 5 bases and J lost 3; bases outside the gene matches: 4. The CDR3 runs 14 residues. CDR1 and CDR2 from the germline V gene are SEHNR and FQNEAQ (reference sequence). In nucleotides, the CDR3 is TGTGCCAGCAGCGGGGACAGGGAGTACACTGAAGCTTTCTTT. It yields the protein CASSGDREYTEAFF.

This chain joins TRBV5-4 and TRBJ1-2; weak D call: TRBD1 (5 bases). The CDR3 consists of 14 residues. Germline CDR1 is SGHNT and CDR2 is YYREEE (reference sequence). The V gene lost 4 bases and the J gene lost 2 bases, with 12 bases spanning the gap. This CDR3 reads CASSGTDSNYGYTF. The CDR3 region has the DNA TGTGCCAGCAGCGGTACCGACAGCAACTATGGCTACACCTTC.

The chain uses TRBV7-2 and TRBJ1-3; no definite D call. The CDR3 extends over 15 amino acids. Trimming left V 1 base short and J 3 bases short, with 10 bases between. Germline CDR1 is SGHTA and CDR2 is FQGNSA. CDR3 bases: TGTGCCAGCAGCTTAGTGCAGGTTGATGGAAACACCATATATTTT. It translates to CASSLVQVDGNTIYF.

The CDR3 loop reads CASSQGTAGEGQPQHF. The CDR3 DNA reads TGCGCCAGCAGCCAAGGGACGGCGGGAGAGGGGCAGCCCCAGCATTTT. The chain joins TRBV4-3 to TRBJ1-5; possible D gene TRBD1, 5 bases. This CDR3 spans 16 amino acids. Germline CDR1 is LGHNA and CDR2 is YSLEER. Trimming left V 1 base short and J 7 bases short, with 17 bases between.